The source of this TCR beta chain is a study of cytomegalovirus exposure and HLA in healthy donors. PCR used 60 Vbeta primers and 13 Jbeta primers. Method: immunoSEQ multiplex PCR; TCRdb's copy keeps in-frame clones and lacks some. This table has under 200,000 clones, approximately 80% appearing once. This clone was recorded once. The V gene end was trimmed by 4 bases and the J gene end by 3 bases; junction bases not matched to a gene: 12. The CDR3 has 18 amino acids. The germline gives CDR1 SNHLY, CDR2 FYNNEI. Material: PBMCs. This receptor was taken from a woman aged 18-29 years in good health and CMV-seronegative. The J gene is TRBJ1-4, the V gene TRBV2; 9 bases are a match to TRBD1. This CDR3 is CASSGGQGSRIANEKLFF. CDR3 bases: TGTGCCAGCAGTGGGGGACAGGGAAGTAGGATAGCTAATGAAAAACTGTTTTTT. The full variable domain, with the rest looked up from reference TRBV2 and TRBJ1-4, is EPEVTQTPSHQVTQMGQEVILRCVPISNHLYFYWYRQILGQKVEFLVSFYNNEISEKSEIFDDQFSVERPDGSNFTLKIRSTKLEDSAMYFCASSGGQGSRIANEKLFFGSGTQLSVL.